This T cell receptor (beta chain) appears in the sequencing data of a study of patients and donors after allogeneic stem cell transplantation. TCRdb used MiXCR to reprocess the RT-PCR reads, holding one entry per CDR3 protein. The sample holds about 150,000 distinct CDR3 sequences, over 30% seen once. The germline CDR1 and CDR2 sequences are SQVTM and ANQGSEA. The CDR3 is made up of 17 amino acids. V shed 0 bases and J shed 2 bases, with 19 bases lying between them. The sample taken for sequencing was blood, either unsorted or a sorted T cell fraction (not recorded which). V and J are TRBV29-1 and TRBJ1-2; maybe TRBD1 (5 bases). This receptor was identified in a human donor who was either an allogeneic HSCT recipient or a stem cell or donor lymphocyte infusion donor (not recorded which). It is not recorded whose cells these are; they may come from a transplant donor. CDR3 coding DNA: TGCAGCGTTGAAGAATTCGGCAGGGAAGCTCTAAACTATGGCTACACCTTC. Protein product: CSVEEFGREALNYGYTF.